One sample yielded the 9 T cell receptor beta chains listed below, sequenced in a study of cytomegalovirus exposure and HLA in healthy donors. A multiplex PCR was run with 60 Vbeta primers and 13 Jbeta primers. Profiling relied on immunoSEQ multiplex PCR, and the TCRdb table lists in-frame clones only, not all of them. Here the sample table reports about 52,000 clones. Sequencing used PBMCs. The receptors derive from a woman aged 55 to 70 in good health and CMV-seropositive.

This chain uses TRBV6-5 with TRBJ1-1, with 7 bases fitting TRBD1. Germline V gene data show CDR1 as MNHEY and CDR2 as SVGAGI. The V gene end was trimmed by 2 bases and the J gene end by 3 bases; junction bases not matched to a gene: 0. CDR3 length: 13 residues. CDR3 region: CASSYDRDTEAFF. For the CDR3, the DNA is TGTGCCAGCAGTTACGACAGGGACACTGAAGCTTTCTTT.

The chain has TRBV2 and TRBJ2-1; 10 nucleotides align to TRBD2. The CDR3 runs 15 residues. V lost 4 bases to trimming and J lost 8 bases; unmatched junction nucleotides: 8. Germline V CDR1 and CDR2: SNHLY, FYNNEI. The CDR3 loop is CASSVTAGGLDEQFF. CDR3 bases: TGTGCCAGCAGTGTGACAGCGGGGGGGTTGGATGAGCAGTTCTTC.

V and J are TRBV6-5 and TRBJ1-4, with TRBD1 matching 7 bases. Germline V gene lookup returns CDR1 MNHEY and CDR2 SVGAGI. This CDR3 has 15 amino acids. V lost 0 bases to trimming and J lost 8 bases; unmatched junction nucleotides: 6. The CDR3, as DNA: TGTGCCAGCAGTTACTCGACAGGGCAGGGAGAAAAACTGTTTTTT. Residues: CASSYSTGQGEKLFF.

The chain is built from TRBV7-9 and TRBJ2-7, with D possibly matching TRBD1 (5 bases). Germline lookup yields CDR1 SEHNR and CDR2 FQNEAQ (reference sequence). V lost 6 bases, J lost 1 base, and 16 bases lay in between. CDR3 length equals 15 residues. For the CDR3, the DNA is TGTGCCAGCAGTCCCCCCAGGGCTACTTCCTACGAGCAGTACTTC. Protein: CASSPPRATSYEQYF. Full variable domain (remainder filled in from reference TRBV7-9 and TRBJ2-7): DTGVSQNPRHKITKRGQNVTFRCDPISEHNRLYWYRQTLGQGPEFLTYFQNEAQLEKSRLLSDRFSAERPKGSFSTLEIQRTEQGDSAMYLCASSPPRATSYEQYFGPGTRLTVT.

The chain couples TRBV4-3 to TRBJ1-4, with TRBD1 as a possible D gene (6 bases). The V gene's germline CDR1 is LGHNA and CDR2 YSLEER. With 0 bases removed from V and 10 bases from J, the gap between germline ends came to 12 bases. This CDR3 has 14 amino acids. CDR3 bases: TGCGCCAGCAGCCAAGAGACAGGTAGTAGAAAACTGTTTTTT. The encoded protein is CASSQETGSRKLFF.

V usage is TRBV6-5 and J usage is TRBJ2-7, with TRBD1 identical over 7 bases. Trimming cost V 6 bases and J 4 bases; bases outside gene matches: 6. The CDR3 is 13 amino acids. In germline, CDR1 is MNHEY, CDR2 SVGAGI. CDR3 sequence (DNA): TGTGCCAGCAGGAAGACAGGGCGGTACGAGCAGTACTTC. Translated, it gives CASRKTGRYEQYF.

The genes are TRBV27 and TRBJ2-2, with 9 bases fitting TRBD1. Trimming removed 4 bases from V and 1 base from J; junction bases left unmatched: 1. The CDR3 runs to 15 residues. Germline V CDR1 and CDR2: MNHEY, SMNVEV (reference sequence). DNA for the CDR3: TGTGCCAGCAGTTGGGGACAGGGGAACACCGGGGAGCTGTTTTTT. Translating it yields CASSWGQGNTGELFF.

The CDR3 reads CSVSTGRNTEAFF. CDR3 nucleotides: TGCAGCGTGTCGACAGGGAGGAACACTGAAGCTTTCTTT. The rearrangement uses TRBV29-1 and TRBJ1-1; TRBD1 agrees at 7 bases. The J segment lost 1 base and the V segment lost 6 bases, leaving 5 bases of the junction unmatched. Germline-derived CDR1 and CDR2 are SQVTM and ANQGSEA. This CDR3 comprises 13 residues. Drawing the rest from reference TRBV29-1 and TRBJ1-1, the complete variable domain is SAVISQKPSRDICQRGTSLTIQCQVDSQVTMMFWYRQQPGQSLTLIATANQGSEATYESGFVIDKFPISRPNLTFSTLTVSNMSPEDSSIYLCSVSTGRNTEAFFGQGTRLTVV.

Worth noting for this clone: The sample contains more than one DNA sequence encoding this CDR3. This chain joins TRBV6-6 and TRBJ1-6; D call uncertain. CDR1 and CDR2 from the germline V gene are MNHNY and SVGAGI (reference sequence). Trimming took off 2 bases at V and 5 bases at J, with 10 bases between the two ends. The CDR3 is 15 residues long. For the CDR3, the DNA is TGTGCCAGCAGTTACGGCGGCGTCGATAATTCACCCCTCCACTTT. This gives the protein CASSYGGVDNSPLHF.